These 4 T cell receptor beta chains were sequenced from one sample in a study of CD8 T cells in Susac syndrome. The RNA input was 0.5 to 1 ug, and it was reverse transcribed with random hexamers. Via MiXCR, TCRdb re-called the immunoSEQ multiplex PCR reads, giving one row per CDR3 protein. The table includes about 200,000 distinct CDR3 sequences, 90% to 95% detected once. The sequencing input was CD4+ T cells from PBMCs. The receptors derive from a human donor in good health.

The V call is TRBV5-4, the J call TRBJ2-4, with a weak D call TRBD2 (6 bases). Trimming removed 0 bases at V and 3 bases at J, with 16 bases between. Looked up from germline, CDR1 is SGHNT and CDR2 is YYREEE (reference sequence). The CDR3 is made up of 17 amino acids. CDR3 residues: CASSLAGSRSGKNIQYF. CDR3 DNA sequence: TGTGCCAGCAGCTTGGCGGGCAGCCGTAGCGGCAAAAACATTCAGTACTTC.

The chain links TRBV12-3 or TRBV12-4 to TRBJ2-7; unclear D gene. This CDR3 is 11 amino acids long. Trimming stripped 2 bases from V and 3 bases from J, with 2 bases between. The CDR3 sequence is CASSLLYEQYF. DNA for the CDR3: TGTGCCAGCAGTTTACTCTACGAGCAGTACTTC.

This chain joins TRBV20-1 and TRBJ2-1, with 9 bases fitting TRBD1. The CDR3 is 14 amino acids. The V segment lost 3 bases and the J segment 6 bases; nucleotides outside the gene matches: 6. CDR1 and CDR2 from the germline V gene are DFQATT and SNEGSKA (reference sequence). CDR3 nucleotide sequence: TGCAGTGCTAGCGACAGGGGGTCGGGCAATGAGCAGTTCTTC. It yields the protein CSASDRGSGNEQFF.

V is TRBV4-3 and J is TRBJ1-1; TRBD1 agrees at 9 bases. CDR1 is LGHNA, CDR2 YSLEER, per germline. Losses at the gene ends were 6 bases for V and 0 bases for J; bases not matched to a gene: 2. The CDR3 runs 14 residues. The CDR3 here is CASRDRGMNTEAFF. CDR3 nucleotide sequence: TGCGCCAGCAGGGACAGGGGAATGAACACTGAAGCTTTCTTT.